One sample yielded the 30 T cell receptor beta chains listed below, sequenced in a study of OX40 agonist ivuxolimab in advanced cancers. Sequenced by immunoSEQ multiplex PCR; TCRdb stores in-frame clones only, minus some. The table includes about 49,000 clones, around 85% detected once. The sequencing here drew on CD4+ or CD8+ T cells sorted from blood, taken in a trial of the OX40 agonist ivuxolimab. The source of these receptors is an adult with an advanced solid tumor such as melanoma, head and neck, liver or kidney cancer.

A remark on this clone: Mismatch with germline at one junction end may stem from a read error. The rearrangement joins TRBV7-9 to TRBJ2-7, with D perhaps TRBD1 or TRBD2 (5 bases each). The CDR3 totals 14 residues. Germline values: CDR1 SEHNR, CDR2 FQNEAQ (reference sequence). The CDR3 sequence is CASSLGDGSYEQYF. DNA of the CDR3: TGTGCCAGCAGTTTAGGGGACGGTTCCTACGAGCAGTACTTC.

V is TRBV4-1 and J is TRBJ1-5; 8 bases map to TRBD1. The germline CDR1 and CDR2 sequences are MGHRA and YSYEKL. V gave up 4 bases and J gave up 3 bases; unmatched junction bases: 5. The CDR3 runs 15 residues. The CDR3 DNA sequence: TGCGCCAGCAGCCTCTGGACAGGGACCAATCAGCCCCAGCATTTT. This gives the protein CASSLWTGTNQPQHF.

This rearrangement joins TRBV4-1 to TRBJ1-2; 10 bases match TRBD1. Germline-derived CDR1 and CDR2 are MGHRA and YSYEKL. The CDR3 runs 15 residues. Germline trimming cut 0 bases from V and 6 bases from J; bases unmatched to any gene: 4. The CDR3 sequence: CASSQDGQGVNGYTF. The CDR3 DNA sequence: TGCGCCAGCAGCCAAGACGGACAGGGGGTAAATGGCTACACCTTC.

The chain recombines TRBV19 with TRBJ1-2; tentatively, D is TRBD1 (5 bases). Deletions cut 0 bases from V and 7 bases from J, with 15 bases between. Germline CDR1 and CDR2: LNHDA and SQIVND (reference sequence). CDR3 size: 15 residues. The CDR3 spells CASSIDSQGGAGYTF. The CDR3 DNA follows: TGTGCCAGTAGTATAGACTCCCAGGGAGGAGCTGGCTACACCTTC.

The chain combines TRBV7-8 with TRBJ1-6; D unclear. Trimming removed 4 bases from V and 0 bases from J, with 10 bases in between. This CDR3 has 16 residues. The germline V gene has CDR1 SGHVS and CDR2 FQNEAQ. CDR3: CASSSTTFSYNSPLHF. CDR3 coding DNA: TGTGCCAGCAGCTCGACTACATTCTCCTATAATTCACCCCTCCACTTT.

V usage is TRBV9 and J usage is TRBJ2-6; TRBD1 might be the D (8 bases). CDR1 is SGDLS, CDR2 YYNGEE, per germline. V was pared by 3 bases and J by 0 bases, with 22 bases between. The CDR3 runs to 20 residues. The CDR3 DNA reads TGTGCCAGCAGCGGACCGCATGACAGGGGAGGGACCTCTGGGGCCAACGTCCTGACTTTC. It is translated as CASSGPHDRGGTSGANVLTF.

This clone was picked up a small number of times. J is TRBJ2-1 and V is TRBV15, with no clear D. The CDR3 extends over 13 amino acids. Germline V gene data show CDR1 as LNHNV and CDR2 as YYDKDF (reference sequence). V gave up 6 bases and J gave up 0 bases, with 6 bases separating them. CDR3 coding DNA: TGTGCCACCAGGGACGACTCCTACAATGAGCAGTTCTTC. Translated: CATRDDSYNEQFF.

V is TRBV5-1 and J is TRBJ2-1, with D perhaps matching TRBD2 (5 bases). Germline CDR1 SGHRS, CDR2 YFSETQ. Trimming cost V 4 bases and J 4 bases, with 15 bases left between them. This CDR3 is built from 15 residues. CDR3 amino acids: CASSPDSRAYNEQFF. The CDR3, as DNA: TGCGCCAGCAGCCCGGACTCGCGGGCATACAATGAGCAGTTCTTC.

The J gene is TRBJ1-2, the V gene TRBV9; D remains ambiguous. With 6 bases removed from V and 4 bases from J, the gap between germline ends came to 16 bases. The CDR3 has 14 residues. Germline loops: CDR1 SGDLS, CDR2 YYNGEE. DNA of the CDR3: TGTGCCAGCACCCCTCCCCGTGGCAGCTATGGCTACACCTTC. Translated, it gives CASTPPRGSYGYTF. The full variable domain, with the rest looked up from reference TRBV9 and TRBJ1-2, is DSGVTQTPKHLITATGQRVTLRCSPRSGDLSVYWYQQSLDQGLQFLIQYYNGEERAKGNILERFSAQQFPDLHSELNLSSLELGDSALYFCASTPPRGSYGYTFGSGTRLTVV.

The rearrangement links TRBV2 to TRBJ2-2; a weak D match, TRBD2 (6 bases). From germline, CDR1 is SNHLY and CDR2 FYNNEI. With 3 bases removed from V and 3 bases from J, the gap between germline ends came to 8 bases. This CDR3 is built from 14 residues. The chain's CDR3 is CASSEAGYTGELFF. CDR3 sequence (DNA): TGTGCCAGCAGTGAGGCGGGGTACACCGGGGAGCTGTTTTTT.

The chain employs TRBV2 and TRBJ2-5, with D perhaps matching TRBD2 (6 bases). The CDR3 extends over 15 amino acids. Trimming removed 6 bases from V and 4 bases from J, with 18 bases in between. Germline V CDR1 and CDR2: SNHLY, FYNNEI. The CDR3 loop reads CASRERDGRGETQYF. CDR3 DNA sequence: TGTGCCAGCAGGGAGAGGGACGGGCGGGGAGAGACCCAGTACTTC.

The rearrangement uses TRBV9 and TRBJ2-3; 7 nucleotides line up with TRBD2. CDR1 and CDR2 (germline): SGDLS, YYNGEE. The CDR3 has 19 residues. Unmatched junction bases numbered 15, after V lost 0 bases and J lost 2 bases. The CDR3 bases are TGTGCCAGCAGCGTAGAGGGGTCCTCTTACGGGGGGTACACAGATACGCAGTATTTT. Its protein is CASSVEGSSYGGYTDTQYF.

The chain combines TRBV4-3 with TRBJ1-2; D may be TRBD1 (5 bases). V was trimmed by 0 bases and J by 6 bases, leaving 8 bases between them. The CDR3 is 13 residues long. CDR1 is LGHNA and CDR2 is YSLEER in the germline V gene. The CDR3: CASSQEGGDGYTF. CDR3 sequence (DNA): TGCGCCAGCAGCCAAGAAGGAGGGGATGGCTACACCTTC.

This rearrangement joins TRBV28 to TRBJ2-5; D possibly corresponds to TRBD2 (7 bases). The V end was cut by 4 bases, the J end by 5 bases, with 17 bases between. The CDR3 has 15 residues. Per germline, CDR1 MDHEN and CDR2 SYDVKM. CDR3 amino acids: CASSSDGGPRETQYF. In DNA form, the CDR3 reads TGTGCCAGCAGTTCAGACGGGGGGCCGAGGGAGACCCAGTACTTC.

The rearrangement joins TRBV28 to TRBJ1-4; D not certain. Germline V gene lookup returns CDR1 MDHEN and CDR2 SYDVKM. V gave up 4 bases and J gave up 7 bases, with 16 bases separating them. This CDR3 region has 15 residues. CDR3 DNA sequence: TGTGCCAGCAGTTCGGTTGGGGATTTTACTGAAAAACTGTTTTTT. The encoded protein is CASSSVGDFTEKLFF.

The chain is built from TRBV19 and TRBJ2-1, with 9 positions matching TRBD1. CDR1 is LNHDA, CDR2 SQIVND, per germline (reference sequence). With V trimmed by 1 base and J by 8 bases, 3 bases remained unmatched. The CDR3 extends over 14 amino acids. CDR3 protein: CASSIGGQGDEQFF. CDR3 sequence (DNA): TGTGCCAGTAGTATAGGGGGACAGGGCGATGAGCAGTTCTTC.

The gene calls are TRBV7-3 and TRBJ2-3; D is undetermined. The CDR3 contains 14 residues. V shed 2 bases and J shed 4 bases, with 10 bases lying between them. Germline V CDR1 and CDR2: SGHTA, FQGTGA. CDR3 DNA sequence: TGTGCCAGCAGCTTAGGGGTAGATTCAGATACGCAGTATTTT. Protein sequence: CASSLGVDSDTQYF.

The rearrangement joins TRBV5-4 to TRBJ2-7; D call uncertain. V was cut by 4 bases and J by 3 bases, with 17 bases left in between. Germline-derived CDR1 and CDR2 are SGHNT and YYREEE (reference sequence). The CDR3 sequence is 15 residues long. CDR3 in DNA: TGTGCCAGCAGCCCCTCCGCAGCCGATCTCTACGAGCAGTACTTC. It encodes CASSPSAADLYEQYF.

The chain has TRBV9 and TRBJ2-7; the D is unclear. The CDR3 has 13 residues. Germline CDR1 SGDLS, CDR2 YYNGEE. V lost 0 bases, J lost 1 base, and 5 bases lay in between. The CDR3 coding sequence is TGTGCCAGCAGCGTAGGGCCTTCCTACGAGCAGTACTTC. Protein: CASSVGPSYEQYF.

The rearrangement joins TRBV4-3 to TRBJ1-2; D ambiguous. The V end lost 1 base, the J end lost 2 bases, and 14 bases lay between the germline ends. The CDR3 is 16 residues long. Germline V gene sequence: CDR1 LGHNA, CDR2 YSLEER. The chain's CDR3 is CASSQGGAQTNYGYTF. The CDR3 bases are TGCGCCAGCAGCCAAGGGGGAGCACAGACGAACTATGGCTACACCTTC.

The rearrangement uses TRBV7-3 and TRBJ2-1; D not certain. The CDR3 covers 12 residues. Trimming took off 5 bases at V and 7 bases at J, with 9 bases between the two ends. The germline V gene encodes CDR1 SGHTA and CDR2 FQGTGA. Here the CDR3 DNA reads TGTGCCAGCAGCGCAGGCCGGAATGAGCAGTTCTTC. It is translated as CASSAGRNEQFF.

The CDR3 bases are TGTGCCAGTAGTATCTTCGGGACAGGGGGAGATACGCAGTATTTT. Translating gives CASSIFGTGGDTQYF. The chain combines TRBV19 with TRBJ2-3, with TRBD1 identical over 11 bases. The V and J ends lost 3 bases and 5 bases, in that order; junction bases with no gene match: 4. The CDR3 totals 15 residues. The V gene's germline CDR1 is LNHDA and CDR2 SQIVND (reference sequence).

The genes are TRBV7-8 and TRBJ2-6, with 7 nucleotides matching TRBD2. CDR3 length: 15 residues. Looked up from germline, CDR1 is SGHVS and CDR2 is FQNEAQ. After removal of 4 bases from V and 1 base from J, the junction contained 1 base not matched to a gene. CDR3 amino acids: CASSWRESGANVLTF. CDR3 sequence (DNA): TGTGCCAGCAGCTGGCGGGAGTCTGGGGCCAACGTCCTGACTTTC.

The V and J genes are TRBV9 and TRBJ1-5; D may be TRBD1 (6 bases). Germline CDR1 reads SGDLS; CDR2 reads YYNGEE. V lost 0 bases and J lost 6, with 10 bases in between. The CDR3 length is 14 residues. CDR3 nucleotide sequence: TGTGCCAGCAGCGTAGCGTCGGGGGCTCAGCCCCAGCATTTT. Its translation: CASSVASGAQPQHF.

This sequence joins TRBV27 and TRBJ1-1, with no clear D. Germline V CDR1 and CDR2: MNHEY, SMNVEV (reference sequence). This CDR3 comprises 16 residues. Trimming took 0 bases from V and 0 from J, leaving 11 bases between them. DNA for the CDR3: TGTGCCAGCAGTTTATCCCATACGGGGATGAACACTGAAGCTTTCTTT. Protein: CASSLSHTGMNTEAFF.

V and J are TRBV5-1 and TRBJ2-2; a possible D gene is TRBD2 (6 bases). This CDR3 region has 14 residues. V lost 6 bases to trimming and J lost 4 bases, with 13 bases between them. CDR1 and CDR2 (germline): SGHRS, YFSETQ. The CDR3 nucleotides read TGCGCCAGCACCGACGGGGGTGTCACCGGGGAGCTGTTTTTT. Translated, it gives CASTDGGVTGELFF.

J is TRBJ1-2 and V is TRBV13, with 12 bases fitting TRBD1. The germline gives CDR1 PRHDT, CDR2 FYEKMQ (reference sequence). The CDR3 sequence is 15 residues long. J gave up 8 bases and V 5 bases, and 9 bases lay outside the gene matches. The DNA of the CDR3 is TGTGCCAGCAGCCCAGGGGGACAGGGGGCTGAAGGCTACACCTTC. This encodes CASSPGGQGAEGYTF. The variable domain in full, with the rest retrieved from reference TRBV13 and TRBJ1-2, is AAGVIQSPRHLIKEKRETATLKCYPIPRHDTVYWYQQGPGQDPQFLISFYEKMQSDKGSIPDRFSAQQFSDYHSELNMSSLELGDSALYFCASSPGGQGAEGYTFGSGTRLTVV.

This chain connects TRBV5-6 to TRBJ1-1; 7 bases are shared with TRBD1. Trimming took 3 bases from V and 3 from J; bases not matched to a gene: 2. Germline V gene sequence: CDR1 SGHDT, CDR2 YYEEEE. The CDR3 covers 13 residues. CDR3 protein: CASSSGTDTEAFF. DNA of the CDR3: TGTGCCAGCAGCTCTGGGACAGACACTGAAGCTTTCTTT.

The chain recombines TRBV28 with TRBJ1-5; the D is unclear. The CDR3 has 15 residues. The germline CDR1 and CDR2 sequences are MDHEN and SYDVKM. V was cut by 3 bases and J by 4 bases, with 13 bases left in between. Written as DNA, the CDR3 is TGTGCCAGCAGTTTGGGGATAATCATTAATCAGCCCCAGCATTTT. This translates into CASSLGIIINQPQHF.

This clone was observed a few times. The chain employs TRBV28 and TRBJ2-7; the D gene could be TRBD1 or TRBD2 (5 bases each). This CDR3 comprises 13 residues. Germline CDR1 MDHEN, CDR2 SYDVKM. With 2 bases removed from V and 7 bases from J, the gap between germline ends came to 12 bases. The CDR3 is CASSLQGRREQYF. The CDR3 DNA reads as TGTGCCAGCAGTTTACAGGGAAGGAGGGAGCAGTACTTC.